This is a list of T cell receptor beta chains from one sample in a study of graft-versus-host responses after intestinal transplantation. Sequencing used immunoSEQ multiplex PCR; TCRdb keeps in-frame clones, though not all of them. The sample records approximately 18,000 clones, around nine tenths being singletons. The source material was PBMCs, sampled more than 220 days after intestinal transplant. These receptor sequences come from a human patient who received an intestinal transplant, so some T cells may come from the graft donor. CDR3s include the opening cysteine and the closing phenylalanine or tryptophan. A D gene is named only where the DNA matches it firmly. Rows may omit the clone size; those that give it use once, few, many or a size class.

j_call	v_call	clone_size	d_call	cdr3_nt	cdr3_aa
TRBJ2-3	TRBV6-1	.	TRBD1	TGTGCCAGCGGGCTCTCAGGGGGCCCAACCGATACGCAGTATTTT	CASGLSGGPTDTQYF
TRBJ1-2	TRBV29-1	.	.	TGCAGCGTTCTCCCCCAGGACAGCCGTAACTATGGCTACACCTTC	CSVLPQDSRNYGYTF
TRBJ1-5	TRBV23-1	.	TRBD1	TGCGCCAGCAGGCACGACTGGCTTTCGACAGGGGGCGACCTGTATAGCAATCAGCCCCAGCATTTT	CASRHDWLSTGGDLYSNQPQHF
TRBJ2-5	TRBV15	once	TRBD2	TGTGCCACCAGCAGAGGTTGGGCGGGGGGCCAAGAGACCCAGTACTTC	CATSRGWAGGQETQYF
TRBJ2-3	TRBV5-1	.	.	TGCGCCAGCAGCTTGGCCAGGGGAGTTATTGGCACAGATACGCAGTATTTT	CASSLARGVIGTDTQYF
TRBJ1-6	TRBV19	.	.	TGTGCCAGTAGTATGGGAGGGGCACCCCTCCACTTT	CASSMGGAPLHF
TRBJ2-4	TRBV10-2	.	.	TGCGCCAGCAGGGGAACCAAAAACATTCAGTACTTC	CASRGTKNIQYF
TRBJ2-1	TRBV4-2	once	TRBD2	TGTGCCAGCAGCTCTCAGCGGGAGTACTACAATGAGCAGTTCTTC	CASSSQREYYNEQFF
TRBJ1-4	TRBV5-1	.	TRBD1	TGCGCCAGCAGCTTGGATCAACAGGGGACAACTAATGAAAAACTGTTTTTT	CASSLDQQGTTNEKLFF
TRBJ1-2	TRBV10-2	.	TRBD1	TGCGCCAGCAGTGAGAGGGACAGGTCCTATGGCTACACCTTC	CASSERDRSYGYTF
TRBJ1-2	TRBV16	.	.	TGTGCCAGCAGCCAATTAACTGCGAAAAGTGGCTACACCTTC	CASSQLTAKSGYTF
TRBJ1-2	TRBV5-4	.	.	TGTGCCAGCAGCTTGTGGAGGCCAGCTAACTATGGCTACACCTTC	CASSLWRPANYGYTF
TRBJ1-1	TRBV19	.	.	TGTGCCAGTAAGCCTCCGGGCACTGAAGCTTTCTTT	CASKPPGTEAFF
TRBJ2-7	TRBV6-1	.	.	TGTGCCAGCAGTCCAAGAGCCTACGAGCAGTACTTC	CASSPRAYEQYF
TRBJ1-1	TRBV5-4	.	TRBD1	TGTGCCAGCAGCTTTTATCCCGGGACAGGTCTAACTGAAGCTTTCTTT	CASSFYPGTGLTEAFF
TRBJ1-3	TRBV10-1	.	.	TGCGCCAGCAGCTCAGGAGGGCTCTCTGGAAACACCATATATTTT	CASSSGGLSGNTIYF
TRBJ2-5	TRBV5-1	.	TRBD2	TGCGCCAGCAGCTCCTTAGCGGGGAGGGAGACCCAGTACTTC	CASSSLAGRETQYF
TRBJ2-3	TRBV11-2	.	TRBD2	TGTGCCAGCAGCTCAACTAGCGGGGGGCCGGCCGATACGCAGTATTTT	CASSSTSGGPADTQYF
TRBJ1-1	TRBV7-8	.	.	TGTGCCAGCAGCTTACAGGCGCCAAACACTGAAGCTTTCTTT	CASSLQAPNTEAFF
TRBJ1-2	TRBV7-3	few	.	TGTGCCAGCAGCTTATGGGGGGGAGCCGAGGACTATGGCTACACCTTC	CASSLWGGAEDYGYTF
TRBJ2-7	TRBV2	.	.	TGTGCCAGCAAAACCGCAAGGACCACGAGATCCTACGAGCAGTACTTC	CASKTARTTRSYEQYF
TRBJ2-7	TRBV6-5	few	.	TGTGCCAGCAGTTACCGAGGTCACGGGTCCTACGAGCAGTACTTC	CASSYRGHGSYEQYF
TRBJ2-7	TRBV9	.	.	TGTGCCAGCAGCTTTACAGGGATCCCTCGAGAGCAGTACTTC	CASSFTGIPREQYF
TRBJ1-3	TRBV6-1	few	.	TGTGCCAGCAGTGAATTAGACGCGAGCTCTGGAAACACCATATATTTT	CASSELDASSGNTIYF
TRBJ1-2	TRBV6-5	.	TRBD1	TGTGCCAGCAGAGGGCTGGGACAGGCCTATGGCTACACCTTC	CASRGLGQAYGYTF
TRBJ2-3	TRBV6-4	.	.	TGTGCCAGCAGTGACTCGGTCCTGGGCCCGCAGTATTTT	CASSDSVLGPQYF
TRBJ1-2	TRBV5-8	.	.	TGTGCCAGCAGCTTACGAATGAGCTATAACTATGGCTACACCTTC	CASSLRMSYNYGYTF
TRBJ1-2	TRBV11-1	.	.	TGTGCCAGCGCGTGGGCCAGAACCAACTATGGCTACACCTTC	CASAWARTNYGYTF
TRBJ2-7	TRBV7-9	.	.	TGTGCCAGCAGCGGGGGAGGATCCTACGGGCAGTACTTC	CASSGGGSYGQYF
TRBJ2-5	TRBV4-1	.	.	TGCGCCAGCAGCCAAGATAACAGGGTGGGCGAGACCCAGTACTTC	CASSQDNRVGETQYF
TRBJ2-3	TRBV6-1	.	TRBD2	TGTGCCAGCAGTGAATGGGTAGCGGGGGGGTACACAGATACGCAGTATTTT	CASSEWVAGGYTDTQYF
TRBJ2-7	TRBV10-1	.	TRBD1	TGCGCCAGCAGTGAGGACAGGGGGTACGAGCAGTACTTC	CASSEDRGYEQYF
TRBJ2-7	TRBV6-5	.	TRBD1	TGTGCCAGCAGGGGATGGGGACAGCACGGGGAGGAGCAGTACTTC	CASRGWGQHGEEQYF
TRBJ2-5	TRBV9	.	.	TGTGCCAGCAGCGTAGATCAGGGGAGCTGGGAGACCCAGTACTTC	CASSVDQGSWETQYF
TRBJ2-1	TRBV12-1	.	.	TGTGCCAGCAGCTTCAGCGGGGGGGCCGGGGTTAATGAGCAGTTCTTC	CASSFSGGAGVNEQFF
TRBJ2-2	TRBV15	.	TRBD2	TGTGCCACCAGCAGAGATGCGGGGGGCGAGGAGCTGTTTTTT	CATSRDAGGEELFF
TRBJ2-3	TRBV5-6	once	.	TGTGCCAGCAGCTTGAGGGGGGTCACAGATACGCAGTATTTT	CASSLRGVTDTQYF
TRBJ2-5	TRBV15	.	.	TGTGCCACCAGCAACGAGGGGGAGACCCAGTACTTC	CATSNEGETQYF
TRBJ1-2	TRBV19	.	.	TGTGCCAGTAGTATAGATCATAATTTCCCCTCATACGGCTACACCTTC	CASSIDHNFPSYGYTF
TRBJ1-2	TRBV6-5	few	.	TGTGCCACGGGCCTTGCACCGAACTATGGCTACACCTTC	CATGLAPNYGYTF
TRBJ1-1	TRBV6-5	.	.	TGTGCCAGCAGTCGTGGACAGTGGAACACTGAAGCTTTCTTT	CASSRGQWNTEAFF
TRBJ1-6	TRBV12-2	.	.	TGTGCAAGTCGCTTAGCGCTCAGGGGGCGCGGTTCACCCCTCCACTTT	CASRLALRGRGSPLHF
TRBJ2-1	TRBV19	.	TRBD2	TGTGCCAGTAGCGGGACTAGCAATAGGTCCTACAATGAGCAGTTCTTC	CASSGTSNRSYNEQFF
TRBJ1-6	TRBV7-9	.	.	TGTGCCAGCAGCTTGACGGGGAATTCACCCCTCCACTTT	CASSLTGNSPLHF
TRBJ2-5	TRBV11-2	.	.	TGTGCCAGCAGCTTAGTCCCGGGGTGGGGAAAGGTAGAGACCCAGTACTTC	CASSLVPGWGKVETQYF
TRBJ2-1	TRBV4-2	.	.	TGTGCCAGCAGCCCGACGGCAGGTCGGACCTACAATGAGCAGTTCTTC	CASSPTAGRTYNEQFF
TRBJ2-3	TRBV7-2	.	.	TGTGCCAGCAGCCCAGCCCCTCGGTACCCGAACACAGATACGCAGTATTTT	CASSPAPRYPNTDTQYF
TRBJ2-1	TRBV4-1	.	TRBD2	TGCGCCAGCAGCCCCCACGCCGGGGGGTACTACAATGAGCAGTTCTTC	CASSPHAGGYYNEQFF
TRBJ1-1	TRBV4-1	.	.	TGCGCCAGCAGCCAAGGTCCCCAGGGTAGAAACACTGAAGCTTTCTTT	CASSQGPQGRNTEAFF
TRBJ2-5	TRBV7-9	.	.	TGTGCCAGCAGCTTAGGACGTTTGGGGCAGAAGCAAGAGACCCAGTACTTC	CASSLGRLGQKQETQYF
TRBJ1-1	TRBV19	.	.	TGTGCCAGTCTGAGGGGGACGGGTACTGAAGCTTTCTTT	CASLRGTGTEAFF
TRBJ1-6	TRBV10-2	.	.	TGCGCCAGCAGGGGACTTTCGGGTTCACCCCTCCACTTT	CASRGLSGSPLHF
TRBJ1-4	TRBV27	.	TRBD1	TGTGCCAGCAGTTCTCCAGGACAGGGGGCGCAAAAACTGTTTTTT	CASSSPGQGAQKLFF
TRBJ2-1	TRBV11-2	.	TRBD2	TGTGCCAGCAGTGGACTAGCGTCCCTGAATGAGCAGTTCTTC	CASSGLASLNEQFF
TRBJ2-1	TRBV7-8	.	.	TGTGCCAGCAGCCGCCAGGCGTGGGGTTCCTACAATGAGCAGTTCTTC	CASSRQAWGSYNEQFF